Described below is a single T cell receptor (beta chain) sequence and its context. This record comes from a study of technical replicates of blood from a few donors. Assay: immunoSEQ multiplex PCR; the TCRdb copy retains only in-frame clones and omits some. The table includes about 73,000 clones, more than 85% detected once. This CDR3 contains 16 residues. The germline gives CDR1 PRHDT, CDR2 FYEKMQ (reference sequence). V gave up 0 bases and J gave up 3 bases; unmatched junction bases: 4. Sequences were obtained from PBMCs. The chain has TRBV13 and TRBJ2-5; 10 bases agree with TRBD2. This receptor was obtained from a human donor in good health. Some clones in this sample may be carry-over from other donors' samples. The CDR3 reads CASSLGVLAGKETQYF. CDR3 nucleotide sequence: TGTGCCAGCAGCTTAGGCGTACTAGCGGGAAAAGAGACCCAGTACTTC.